The T cell receptor beta chain under discussion was sequenced for a study of patients and donors after allogeneic stem cell transplantation. TCRdb processed the RT-PCR reads anew with MiXCR; each CDR3 protein has one entry. The sample has about 150,000 distinct CDR3 sequences; 30% to 45% are singletons. Trimming removed 2 bases from V and 7 bases from J, with 11 bases in between. The CDR3 has 14 amino acids. The J gene is TRBJ2-2, the V gene TRBV12-3 or TRBV12-4; perhaps TRBD2 as D (5 bases). The origin of this receptor is a human donor who was either an allogeneic HSCT recipient or a stem cell or donor lymphocyte infusion donor (not recorded which). It is not recorded whose cells these are; they may come from a transplant donor. The sequenced sample was blood, either unsorted or a sorted T cell fraction (not recorded which). The CDR3 reads CASSLTPEGGELFF. The CDR3 coding sequence is TGTGCCAGCAGTTTAACCCCCGAGGGCGGGGAGCTGTTTTTT.